Each of the 24 T cell receptor beta chains below was sequenced from the same sample in a study of blood T cells in healthy people across ages. PCR was performed a second time for about 7 to 12 cycles using a sample-barcoded 5' primer and a J-beta primer mix. One entry per CDR3 protein, called by TCRdb with MiXCR from the 5' RACE reads. Of over 1,300,000 distinct CDR3 sequences in the sample, around 59% were seen once. Specimen: blood. All receptors derive from a young man in good health.

The chain has TRBV12-3 or TRBV12-4 and TRBJ2-7; 7 nucleotides line up with TRBD1. The CDR3 contains 12 residues. V was clipped by 6 bases and J by 12 bases; unmatched bases: 11. The CDR3 region is CASRRQGQDSYF. The CDR3 DNA is TGTGCCAGCAGGAGACAGGGCCAGGATTCGTACTTC.

Only a few counts were recorded for this clonotype. This chain links TRBV10-3 with TRBJ1-4; 8 bases match TRBD1. The CDR3 is 16 residues long. After removal of 0 bases from V and 6 bases from J, the junction contained 6 bases not matched to a gene. CDR1 is ENHRY and CDR2 is SYGVKD in the germline V gene. The CDR3 is CAISESSQGADEKLFF. The CDR3 nucleotides read TGTGCCATCAGTGAGTCGAGTCAGGGGGCGGATGAAAAACTGTTTTTT.

For this clonotype: This may come from a read error, since a much larger clone is one base off. The J gene is TRBJ2-1, the V gene TRBV11-2; TRBD1 matches at 7 bases. Trimming at V came to 7 bases and at J to 3 bases, leaving 9 bases not matched to a gene. The length of the CDR3 is 15 residues. Germline V gene sequence: CDR1 SGHAT, CDR2 FQNNGV. The CDR3 here is CASTTVGQSYNEQFF. The CDR3 bases are TGTGCCAGCACTACAGTGGGACAGAGCTACAATGAGCAGTTCTTC. The whole variable domain, filled in from reference TRBV11-2 and TRBJ2-1, reads EAGVAQSPRYKIIEKRQSVAFWCNPISGHATLYWYQQILGQGPKLLIQFQNNGVVDDSQLPKDRFSAERLKGVDSTLKIQPAKLEDSAVYLCASTTVGQSYNEQFFGPGTRLTVL.

The J gene is TRBJ2-3, the V gene TRBV20-1, with D tentatively TRBD2 (6 bases). Trimming pared 3 bases from V and 2 bases from J, leaving 15 bases between. The CDR3 has 15 residues. Germline V gene data show CDR1 as DFQATT and CDR2 as SNEGSKA (reference sequence). The CDR3 is CSASSTSRSTDTQYF. The CDR3, as DNA: TGCAGTGCTAGTAGTACTAGCCGATCCACAGATACGCAGTATTTT.

Comment on this clonotype: This could be a read error, since a much larger clone is one nucleotide away. This sequence joins TRBV11-2 and TRBJ2-1; D call uncertain. V gave up 0 bases and J gave up 6 bases, with 6 bases separating them. Germline loops: CDR1 SGHAT, CDR2 FQNNGV. This CDR3 has 13 residues. As DNA, the CDR3 is TGTGCCAGCAGCTTAGACGGGTTCAATGAGCAGTTCTTC. This encodes CASSLDGFNEQFF. The full variable domain, in which reference TRBV11-2 and TRBJ2-1 provide the parts outside the CDR3, is EAGVAQSPRYKIIEKRQSVAFWCNPISGHATLYWYQQILGQGPKLLIQFQNNGVVDDSQLPKDRFSAERLKGVDSTLKIQPAKLEDSAVYLCASSLDGFNEQFFGPGTRLTVL.

The rearrangement uses TRBV12-3 or TRBV12-4 and TRBJ2-4; D could derive from TRBD1 or TRBD2 (7 bases each). The end of the DNA is better explained by TRBJ2-7, so the J call may be wrong. The CDR3 spans 14 residues. CDR3 sequence: CASSSGDSNYEQYF. CDR3 coding DNA: TGTGCCAGCAGTAGCGGGGACAGCAACTACGAGCAGTACTTC.

The CDR3: CAISELAGGTEAFF. The CDR3 DNA is TGTGCCATCAGTGAACTCGCCGGGGGAACTGAAGCTTTCTTT. J is TRBJ1-1 and V is TRBV10-3, with TRBD1 as a possible D gene (5 bases). The CDR3 spans 14 residues. Trimming removed 3 bases at V and 5 bases at J, with 13 bases between. Germline V gene sequence: CDR1 ENHRY, CDR2 SYGVKD.

V usage is TRBV7-9 and J usage is TRBJ2-7, with 7 bases matching TRBD1. The CDR3 has 13 amino acids. V trimming: 6 bases; J trimming: 4 bases; junction bases outside the gene matches: 6. CDR1 SEHNR and CDR2 FQNEAQ come from the germline V gene (reference sequence). The CDR3 DNA sequence: TGTGCCAGCAGGGCCATACAGGGGTACGAGCAGTACTTC. The encoded protein is CASRAIQGYEQYF.

This chain joins TRBV29-1 and TRBJ1-2; D is perhaps TRBD1 (5 bases). Germline V gene data show CDR1 as SQVTM and CDR2 as ANQGSEA. V lost 3 bases and J lost 8, with 13 bases in between. This CDR3 has 12 residues. CDR3 nucleotides: TGCAGCGTTGATCTGGGGCCGGGGGGCTACACCTTC. This encodes CSVDLGPGGYTF.

This clonotype was seen a few times. The V call is TRBV4-2, the J call TRBJ2-7, with 9 nucleotides matching TRBD1. Trimming cost V 3 bases and J 3 bases; bases outside gene matches: 12. The CDR3 totals 17 residues. Germline V gene data show CDR1 as LGHNA and CDR2 as YNFKEQ. The CDR3 loop is CASSQGGQGNLNYEQYF. CDR3 coding DNA: TGTGCCAGCAGCCAGGGGGGACAGGGCAATCTCAACTACGAGCAGTACTTC.

Only a few counts were recorded for this clonotype. The V gene is TRBV10-3, the J gene TRBJ2-7; D is ambiguous. This CDR3 has 11 residues. Trimming took off 6 bases at V and 3 bases at J, with 6 bases between the two ends. The germline V gene encodes CDR1 ENHRY and CDR2 SYGVKD. CDR3 nucleotides: TGTGCCATCAGCGAAAACTACGAGCAGTACTTC. This sequence encodes CAISENYEQYF.

The V call is TRBV27, the J call TRBJ2-6; TRBD1 is a possible D gene (6 bases). V was clipped by 3 bases and J by 4 bases, with 13 bases between them. The CDR3 has 16 residues. Germline V gene lookup returns CDR1 MNHEY and CDR2 SMNVEV (reference sequence). The CDR3 DNA is TGTGCCAGCAGTTTTTTGGGGGCGCAGGGGGCCAACGTCCTGACTTTC. Encoded protein: CASSFLGAQGANVLTF.

CDR3 sequence reads: CARPNRDSQNTDTQYF. CDR3 nucleotides: TGTGCCAGACCAAACCGGGACAGTCAAAACACAGATACGCAGTATTTT. V and J are TRBV6-5 and TRBJ2-3; 7 positions match TRBD1. The V segment lost 9 bases and the J segment 2 bases; nucleotides outside the gene matches: 14. The germline CDR1 and CDR2 sequences are MNHEY and SVGAGI. This CDR3 is 16 amino acids long.

The chain employs TRBV20-1 and TRBJ2-3, with 7 positions matching TRBD1. CDR1 and CDR2 from the germline V gene are DFQATT and SNEGSKA (reference sequence). With 4 bases clipped from V and 3 bases from J, the junction kept 10 bases outside the gene matches. The CDR3 extends over 15 amino acids. CDR3 sequence (DNA): TGCAGTGCTATCCGCTACAGGGGTAGGACAGATACGCAGTATTTT. Protein product: CSAIRYRGRTDTQYF.

V and J are TRBV27 and TRBJ2-3, with 9 bases fitting TRBD1. CDR3 length: 17 amino acids. Germline V gives CDR1 MNHEY, CDR2 SMNVEV (reference sequence). V gave up 2 bases and J gave up 2 bases; unmatched junction bases: 8. CDR3 bases: TGTGCCAGCAGTTTAATTGGGGACAGGGCCGACACAGATACGCAGTATTTT. Encoded protein: CASSLIGDRADTDTQYF.

V gene TRBV2 combines with J gene TRBJ2-3, with a weak D call TRBD1 (5 bases). The CDR3 is made up of 13 amino acids. The germline CDR1 and CDR2 sequences are SNHLY and FYNNEI. V gave up 9 bases and J gave up 6 bases, with 16 bases separating them. The CDR3 DNA is TGTGCCAGTACAAGGTGGACACAGGATACGCAGTATTTT. Protein product: CASTRWTQDTQYF.

This clonotype was detected many times. The chain has TRBV11-2 and TRBJ2-7, with D hard to call. The germline gives CDR1 SGHAT, CDR2 FQNNGV. CDR3 length: 11 residues. Trimming removed 3 bases from V and 5 bases from J, with 5 bases in between. The CDR3 DNA reads TGTGCCAGCAGCTTTAGTAACGAGCAGTACTTC. Translating it yields CASSFSNEQYF.

The chain combines TRBV11-3 with TRBJ2-2; D might be TRBD2 (5 bases). The CDR3 runs to 16 residues. Germline loops: CDR1 SGHNT, CDR2 YENEEA. V lost 1 base, J lost 5 bases, and 14 bases lay in between. CDR3 in amino acids: CASSLVVGARTGELFF. The DNA of the CDR3 is TGTGCCAGCAGCTTAGTTGTGGGAGCGAGGACCGGGGAGCTGTTTTTT.

This clonotype appeared a few times. The genes are TRBV7-8 and TRBJ2-6; 7 nucleotides line up with TRBD1. Germline CDR1 is SGHVS and CDR2 is FQNEAQ. The V segment lost 2 bases and the J segment 4 bases; nucleotides outside the gene matches: 8. The CDR3 length is 17 residues. Here the CDR3 reads CASSLRGQRAGANVLTF. In DNA, the CDR3 is TGTGCCAGCAGCTTAAGGGGACAGCGTGCCGGGGCCAACGTCCTGACTTTC.

This clonotype was counted only a few times. The genes are TRBV20-1 and TRBJ2-5; possible D gene TRBD2, 6 bases. Trimming took 3 bases from V and 5 from J, leaving 10 bases between them. CDR3 length: 12 residues. Germline V CDR1 and CDR2: DFQATT, SNEGSKA (reference sequence). The CDR3 loop reads CSASARGETQYF. Written as DNA, the CDR3 is TGCAGTGCTAGTGCCCGGGGGGAGACCCAGTACTTC.

The V gene is TRBV10-3, the J gene TRBJ1-6; D is undetermined. The CDR3 is made up of 16 amino acids. In germline, CDR1 is ENHRY, CDR2 SYGVKD. V was pared by 0 bases and J by 8 bases, with 14 bases between. The CDR3 loop is CAISESLGGIDSPLHF. CDR3 coding DNA: TGTGCCATCAGTGAGTCGCTTGGAGGGATTGATTCACCCCTCCACTTT.

The chain joins TRBV21-1 to TRBJ1-5; the D segment call TRBD1 is taken from the table without a DNA check. TRBV21-1 is reported as a pseudogene. This CDR3 has 15 amino acids. In DNA form, the CDR3 reads TGTGCCAGCAGCATCGGGACCGACGGTAATCAGCCCCAGCATTTT. Residues: CASSIGTDGNQPQHF.

This clonotype was seen only a few times. This chain connects TRBV4-1 to TRBJ1-4; D gene ambiguous. The germline CDR1 and CDR2 sequences are MGHRA and YSYEKL. V was pared by 2 bases and J by 8 bases, with 18 bases between. The CDR3 runs 16 residues. CDR3 in DNA: TGCGCCAGCAGCCAACGTAACGCCGAGGGAGGCGAAAAACTGTTTTTT. Translated: CASSQRNAEGGEKLFF.

The rearrangement joins TRBV6-1 to TRBJ2-3; D is unresolved. Trimming took off 0 bases at V and 0 bases at J, with 16 bases between the two ends. From germline, CDR1 is MNHNS and CDR2 SASEGT. CDR3 size: 18 residues. The DNA of the CDR3 is TGTGCCAGCAGTGAAGCGGAGCATGTGGGTTCGAGCACAGATACGCAGTATTTT. It specifies CASSEAEHVGSSTDTQYF.